Below, 26 T cell receptor beta chains from the same sample are listed, as sequenced in a study of cytomegalovirus exposure and HLA in healthy donors. The PCR was carried out with 60 Vbeta primers and 13 Jbeta primers. Repertoires were generated with immunoSEQ multiplex PCR, while TCRdb's copy carries only in-frame clones and drops some. In the table there are over 150,000 clones, 80% to 85% of which are singletons. Sequencing input: PBMCs. The receptor set was obtained from a boy younger than 10 in good health and CMV-seronegative.

The chain has TRBV5-4 and TRBJ1-1, with D perhaps matching TRBD1 (5 bases). V was shortened by 3 bases and J by 3 bases, with 18 bases between the two germline ends. The CDR3 runs to 16 residues. The germline V gene has CDR1 SGHNT and CDR2 YYREEE (reference sequence). Here the CDR3 reads CASSSPGEGRDTEAFF. In nucleotides, the CDR3 is TGTGCCAGCAGCTCCCCCGGTGAGGGGAGGGACACTGAAGCTTTCTTT.

The CDR3 reads CATCGEGEAFF. CDR3 coding DNA: TGTGCCACGTGTGGCGAGGGTGAAGCTTTCTTT. This sequence joins TRBV15 and TRBJ1-1, with D unclear. This CDR3 comprises 11 residues. The ends were cut back, 9 bases at V and 7 bases at J, with 12 bases in the middle. CDR1 is LNHNV, CDR2 YYDKDF, per germline (reference sequence). Drawing the rest from reference TRBV15 and TRBJ1-1, the complete variable domain is DAMVIQNPRYQVTQFGKPVTLSCSQTLNHNVMYWYQQKSSQAPKLLFHYYDKDFNNEADTPDNFQSRRPNTSFCFLDIRSPGLGDTAMYLCATCGEGEAFFGQGTRLTVV.

The chain has TRBV9 and TRBJ1-3; the match to TRBD1 covers 11 bases. The CDR3 runs to 19 residues. Unmatched junction bases numbered 9, after V lost 0 bases and J lost 1 base. The V gene's germline CDR1 is SGDLS and CDR2 YYNGEE. The CDR3 loop reads CASSVGGGTGGFSGNTIYF. The CDR3 coding sequence is TGTGCCAGCAGCGTAGGGGGGGGGACAGGGGGGTTTTCTGGAAACACCATATATTTT.

In its sample, this clone was seen once. This chain uses TRBV19 with TRBJ2-6; 7 positions agree with TRBD1. The CDR3 contains 14 residues. The V gene end was trimmed by 7 bases and the J gene end by 8 bases; junction bases not matched to a gene: 8. Germline values: CDR1 LNHDA, CDR2 SQIVND (reference sequence). The CDR3 sequence: CASMTGKDSNVLTF. The CDR3, as DNA: TGTGCCAGTATGACAGGGAAAGACTCCAACGTCCTGACTTTC.

The chain couples TRBV5-6 to TRBJ2-5; a weak D match, TRBD2 (6 bases). The ends were cut back, 2 bases at V and 7 bases at J, with 9 bases in the middle. Germline values: CDR1 SGHDT, CDR2 YYEEEE. This CDR3 contains 12 residues. Here the CDR3 DNA reads TGTGCCAGCAGCTTCCAGGAGGGGACCCAGTACTTC. It yields the protein CASSFQEGTQYF.

This clone came up a few times. The rearrangement links TRBV15 to TRBJ1-4; 8 nucleotides align to TRBD1. After removal of 9 bases from V and 8 bases from J, the junction contained 11 bases not matched to a gene. The CDR3 is 14 residues long. Germline CDR1 is LNHNV and CDR2 is YYDKDF (reference sequence). The CDR3 sequence: CATQSGGAREKLFF. CDR3 coding DNA: TGTGCCACTCAATCAGGGGGCGCGCGGGAAAAACTGTTTTTT.

This clone is a singleton in its sample. V gene TRBV9 combines with J gene TRBJ2-1, with 7 bases matching TRBD2. The germline gives CDR1 SGDLS, CDR2 YYNGEE. This CDR3 is built from 14 residues. Trimming took 3 bases from V and 8 from J; bases not matched to a gene: 8. CDR3 DNA sequence: TGTGCCAGCAGCGACCAGCGGGGAAGGGATGAGCAGTTCTTC. Residues: CASSDQRGRDEQFF.

The rearrangement uses TRBV10-3 and TRBJ2-1; the D gene is possibly TRBD1 (6 bases). Trimming stripped 10 bases from V and 3 bases from J, with 16 bases between. In germline, CDR1 is ENHRY, CDR2 SYGVKD. This CDR3 is built from 14 residues. The CDR3 DNA sequence: TGTGCCACTTATCAGACAGGTAACTACAATGAGCAGTTCTTC. Translating it yields CATYQTGNYNEQFF.

The V and J genes are TRBV4-3 and TRBJ2-5, with 9 bases matching TRBD2. This CDR3 region has 16 residues. Germline V lookup: CDR1 LGHNA, CDR2 YSLEER. Unmatched junction bases numbered 5, after V lost 1 base and J lost 2 bases. The CDR3 region is CASSQVSGSDQETQYF. CDR3 bases: TGCGCCAGCAGCCAAGTTAGCGGGAGTGATCAAGAGACCCAGTACTTC.

The chain is built from TRBV7-9 and TRBJ1-1, with 8 bases that match TRBD1. CDR3 size: 15 residues. J lost 1 base, V lost 5 bases, and 6 bases had no gene match. CDR1 and CDR2 from the germline V gene are SEHNR and FQNEAQ (reference sequence). CDR3 sequence reads: CASSPRDRGNTEAFF. CDR3 coding DNA: TGTGCCAGCAGCCCGCGCGACAGGGGGAACACTGAAGCTTTCTTT.

CDR3 region: CASRREARYEQYF. As DNA, the CDR3 is TGTGCCAGCAGGAGGGAGGCACGCTACGAGCAGTACTTC. The chain carries TRBV25-1 and TRBJ2-7, with D possibly matching TRBD2 (6 bases). Per germline, CDR1 MGHDK and CDR2 SYGVNS. The CDR3 sequence is 13 residues long. Trimming stripped 6 bases from V and 3 bases from J, with 12 bases between.

The V and J genes are TRBV11-2 and TRBJ2-5; D might be TRBD1 (6 bases). Trimming pared 5 bases from V and 2 bases from J, leaving 15 bases between. Germline loops: CDR1 SGHAT, CDR2 FQNNGV. The CDR3 totals 15 residues. CDR3 protein: CASSGQRLLQETQYF. The CDR3 region has the DNA TGTGCCAGCAGCGGACAGAGGTTGCTTCAAGAGACCCAGTACTTC.

The chain carries TRBV5-6 and TRBJ1-3; D is unclear. Deletions cut 0 bases from V and 0 bases from J, with 4 bases between. This CDR3 region has 14 residues. CDR1 is SGHDT, CDR2 YYEEEE, per germline. The CDR3 bases are TGTGCCAGCAGCTTGGGTCGCTCTGGAAACACCATATATTTT. Protein product: CASSLGRSGNTIYF. Combining the CDR3 with reference TRBV5-6 and TRBJ1-3 gives the whole variable domain DAGVTQSPTHLIKTRGQQVTLRCSPKSGHDTVSWYQQALGQGPQFIFQYYEEEERQRGNFPDRFSGHQFPNYSSELNVNALLLGDSALYLCASSLGRSGNTIYFGEGSWLTVV.

The V gene is TRBV27, the J gene TRBJ2-4, with a possible D match to TRBD2 (5 bases). Per germline, CDR1 MNHEY and CDR2 SMNVEV (reference sequence). V shed 5 bases and J shed 9 bases, with 14 bases lying between them. The CDR3 contains 13 residues. The CDR3 region has the DNA TGTGCCAGCAGTCTCGGTCCCGGAGGCATTCAGTACTTC. Protein: CASSLGPGGIQYF.

With respect to this clone: The germline gene is not matched at one end of the junction; a read error may be the cause. This sequence joins TRBV7-9 and TRBJ1-1; D is ambiguous. CDR1 is SEHNR and CDR2 is FQNEAQ in the germline V gene (reference sequence). This CDR3 is 13 amino acids long. CDR3 loop: CSSSLVGNTEAFF. The CDR3 region has the DNA TGTTCCAGCAGCTTAGTCGGGAACACTGAAGCTTTCTTT.

This clone was seen once. The V gene is TRBV5-1, the J gene TRBJ2-7; D is possibly TRBD2 (6 bases). This CDR3 is 13 amino acids long. Germline CDR1 SGHRS, CDR2 YFSETQ. V was pared by 4 bases and J by 3 bases, with 11 bases between. In DNA, the CDR3 is TGCGCCAGCAGCCCGGGACTGGGCTACGAGCAGTACTTC. Translated, it gives CASSPGLGYEQYF.

This sequence joins TRBV25-1 and TRBJ2-3; 7 bases line up with TRBD2. The junction had 3 bases not matched to a gene; V was cut back by 4 bases and J by 2 bases. CDR1 and CDR2 (germline): MGHDK, SYGVNS. The CDR3 totals 14 residues. The CDR3: CASSGRGNTDTQYF. DNA for the CDR3: TGTGCCAGCAGTGGGCGGGGGAACACAGATACGCAGTATTTT.

The chain has TRBV30 and TRBJ1-1; 8 bases are shared with TRBD1. Germline CDR1 reads GTSNPN; CDR2 reads SVGIG (reference sequence). The CDR3 consists of 15 residues. V gave up 2 bases and J gave up 10 bases; unmatched junction bases: 15. The DNA for the CDR3 is TGTGCCTGGAGTCAAGGATTCCGGGACAGGATAGGAGCTTTCTTT. It specifies CAWSQGFRDRIGAFF.

The CDR3 here is CASSPSPRDEQYF. The CDR3 DNA reads as TGTGCCAGCAGTCCATCGCCCCGGGACGAGCAGTACTTC. This chain joins TRBV27 and TRBJ2-7, with D uncertain. Trimming stripped 5 bases from V and 5 bases from J, with 13 bases between. The CDR3 covers 13 residues. Germline CDR1 is MNHEY and CDR2 is SMNVEV (reference sequence).

The rearrangement links TRBV18 to TRBJ1-2; TRBD1 matches at 8 bases. V was clipped by 3 bases and J by 5 bases; unmatched bases: 5. Germline CDR1 is KGHSH and CDR2 is LQKENI. The CDR3 spans 14 residues. This chain's CDR3 is CASSPDRDEYGYTF. The DNA of the CDR3 is TGTGCCAGCTCACCGGACAGGGATGAGTATGGCTACACCTTC.

The genes are TRBV5-8 and TRBJ2-3, with a possible D match to TRBD1 (5 bases). The V end lost 0 bases, the J end lost 5 bases, and 13 bases lay between the germline ends. Per germline, CDR1 SGHTS and CDR2 YDEGEE. The CDR3 extends over 15 amino acids. The CDR3 protein is CASSLGQLRGDTQYF. The DNA of the CDR3 is TGTGCCAGCAGCTTGGGACAGCTTAGGGGAGATACGCAGTATTTT.

CDR3 DNA: TGCAGCGTTGAAGATCTTACTAGCGGGGGGTACAATGAGCAGTTCTTC. Translation: CSVEDLTSGGYNEQFF. V and J are TRBV29-1 and TRBJ2-1; 12 bases map to TRBD2. The CDR3 contains 16 residues. V shed 0 bases and J 4 bases; nucleotides not matched to a gene: 4. Germline CDR1 is SQVTM and CDR2 is ANQGSEA.

The gene calls are TRBV6-1 and TRBJ2-3, with 7 bases fitting TRBD1. Germline loops: CDR1 MNHNS, CDR2 SASEGT. The trim removed 6 bases at V and 5 bases at J, leaving 11 bases unmatched. The CDR3 has 15 residues. The CDR3 protein is CASRGADRPIDTQYF. Here the CDR3 DNA reads TGTGCCAGCAGGGGCGCGGACAGGCCGATAGATACGCAGTATTTT.

The sample holds a few counts of this clone. The CDR3 region has the DNA TGTGCCAGCAGGCGGACAGGCCAAGCTAACTATGGCTACACCTTC. It yields the protein CASRRTGQANYGYTF. This chain joins TRBV6-5 and TRBJ1-2; 7 nucleotides align to TRBD1. This CDR3 has 15 amino acids. Germline loops: CDR1 MNHEY, CDR2 SVGAGI. The V segment lost 6 bases and the J segment 0 bases; nucleotides outside the gene matches: 7.

This clone has more than one count but fewer than ten. This chain joins TRBV19 and TRBJ2-2; D uncertain. CDR3 size: 13 residues. Between the trimmed V and J ends, which lost 3 bases and 4 bases, there was a span of 6 bases. Per the germline V gene, CDR1 is LNHDA and CDR2 is SQIVND (reference sequence). Written as DNA, the CDR3 is TGTGCCAGTAGTATTTACGGCACCGGGGAGCTGTTTTTT. Protein sequence: CASSIYGTGELFF. The full variable domain, with the rest looked up from reference TRBV19 and TRBJ2-2, is DGGITQSPKYLFRKEGQNVTLSCEQNLNHDAMYWYRQDPGQGLRLIYYSQIVNDFQKGDIAEGYSVSREKKESFPLTVTSAQKNPTAFYLCASSIYGTGELFFGEGSRLTVL.

CDR3 sequence (DNA): TGTGCCAGCAGCATAGGGGGCACTAATGAAAAACTGTTTTTT. It encodes CASSIGGTNEKLFF. The rearrangement joins TRBV5-6 to TRBJ1-4; TRBD1 agrees at 7 bases. Unmatched junction bases numbered 2, after V lost 4 bases and J lost 2 bases. This CDR3 has 14 amino acids. Per germline, CDR1 SGHDT and CDR2 YYEEEE.